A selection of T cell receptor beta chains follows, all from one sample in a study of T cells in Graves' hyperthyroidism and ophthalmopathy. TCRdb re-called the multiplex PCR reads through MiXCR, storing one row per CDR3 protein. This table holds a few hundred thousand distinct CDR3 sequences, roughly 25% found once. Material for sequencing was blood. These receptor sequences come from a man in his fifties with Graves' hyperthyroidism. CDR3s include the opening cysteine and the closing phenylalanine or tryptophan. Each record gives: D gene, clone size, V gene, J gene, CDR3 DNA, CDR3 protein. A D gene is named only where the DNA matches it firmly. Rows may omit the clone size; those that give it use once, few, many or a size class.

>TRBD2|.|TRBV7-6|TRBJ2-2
TGTGCCAGCAGCTTAGAACCTAGCGGGAGAGGGTACACCGGGGAGCTGTTTTTT
CASSLEPSGRGYTGELFF
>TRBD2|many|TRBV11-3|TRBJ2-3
TGTGCCAGCAGCTTAGAGCTGAGCGGGACGGGCACAGATACGCAGTATTTT
CASSLELSGTGTDTQYF
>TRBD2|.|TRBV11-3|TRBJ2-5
TGTGCCAGCAGCCCAAGGGGACTAGTCGGAGAGACCCAGTACTTC
CASSPRGLVGETQYF
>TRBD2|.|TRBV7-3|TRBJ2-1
TGTGCCAGCAGCTCCCAGACTAGCGGGAAATACAATGAGCAGTTCTTC
CASSSQTSGKYNEQFF
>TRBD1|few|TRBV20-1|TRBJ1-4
TGCAGTGCTAGACCGGGACAGGGGTATGAAAAACTGTTTTTT
CSARPGQGYEKLFF
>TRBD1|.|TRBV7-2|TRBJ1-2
TGTGCCAGCAGCTCCCAATCGCGACAGGGGTGGTATGGCTACACCTTC
CASSSQSRQGWYGYTF
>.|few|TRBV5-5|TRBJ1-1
TGTGCCAGCAGCTTGGAAATGTTTACCCTAGAGGCTTTCTTT
CASSLEMFTLEAFF
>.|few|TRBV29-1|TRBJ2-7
TGCAGCGTTGCACTCCACGGGGCCTACGAGCAGTACTTC
CSVALHGAYEQYF
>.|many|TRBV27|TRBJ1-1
TGTGCCAGCAGCCAATCTGGGCGCACTGAAGCTTTCTTT
CASSQSGRTEAFF
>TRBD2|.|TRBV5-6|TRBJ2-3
TGTGCCAGCAGCTCCCCGGGACTAGCGGGAACTGACACAGATACGCAGTATTTT
CASSSPGLAGTDTDTQYF
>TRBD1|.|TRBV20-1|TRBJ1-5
TGCAGTGCCGGGGACAGGCGCAATCAGCCCCAGCATTTT
CSAGDRRNQPQHF
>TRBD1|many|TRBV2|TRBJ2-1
TGTGCCAGCAGTGCAGGGGGCCAGTACAATGAGCAGTTCTTC
CASSAGGQYNEQFF
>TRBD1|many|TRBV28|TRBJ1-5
TGTGCCAGCAGTCTTCCGACAGGGGGCATTCAGCCCCAGCATTTT
CASSLPTGGIQPQHF
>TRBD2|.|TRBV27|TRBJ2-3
TGTGCCAGCAGTTTAAGATGGGGGGCGGGAGGAAATACGCAGTATTTT
CASSLRWGAGGNTQYF
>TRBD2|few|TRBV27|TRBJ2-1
TGTGCCAGCAGCACCCCGGGACTAGCGAGCAATGAGCAGTTCTTC
CASSTPGLASNEQFF
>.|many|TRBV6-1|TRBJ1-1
TGTGCCAGCAGTGAGAGGCGACGGGAGAACACTGAAGCTTTCTTT
CASSERRRENTEAFF
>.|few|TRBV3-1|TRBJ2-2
TGTGCCAGCAGCCAAGAATCTGGCGGGGAGCTGTTTTTT
CASSQESGGELFF
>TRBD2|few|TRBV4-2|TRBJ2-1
TGTGCCAGCAGCCAACTAGCGGGAGGTTTCAATGAGCAGTTCTTC
CASSQLAGGFNEQFF
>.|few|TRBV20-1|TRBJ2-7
TGCAGTGCTAGAGATAGAGGGAGACCGTCCTACGAGCAGTACTTC
CSARDRGRPSYEQYF